This T cell receptor beta chain was captured in a study of T cell clonotyping in hematopoietic cell transplantation (dated by TCRdb to the early 2020s). About the investigation overall: In the study, fewer than 150 blood samples were gathered from a few dozen consecutive transplant recipients and their related donors. Recruitment of patients ran from 2015 to early 2017, and follow-up continued until late 2020 or until death.

TCR beta CDR3 regions were amplified from genomic DNA with the immunoSEQ assay, a bias-controlled multiplex PCR using V- and J-specific primers. In a second PCR step, the CDR3 amplicons were tagged with a proprietary barcode plus Illumina adapter sequences. An Illumina MiSeq instrument was used to sequence the CDR3 libraries. In the authors' own workflow: Export and quality control were performed with immunoSEQ Analyzer 3.0, and downstream analyses were performed with R Bioconductor and Immunarch. Only productive rearrangements in the normalized downsampled data set went into calculating the repertoire metrics. In the normalized cohort, clonotypes with more than 5 templates were defined as pathologically expanded. The Inverse Simpson Index served as the measure of repertoire diversity. CMV-specificity analyses were carried out on the non-normalized data set to capture all clonotypes. TCRdb stores this immuneACCESS table with in-frame sequences only. Part of the clones is absent; in the studies checked, under half of the shortfall reflects unresolved V genes, and no reason is known for the rest. The DNA was the basis for D and trimming; V, J and clone size are from that table. The sample table contains 40,000 to 55,000 clones; only one count was recorded for roughly 92% of them. Of the sample, roughly 0.82% falls within the top ten clones.

For TCR beta sequencing, blood samples came from the related transplant donors. Nuclei Lysis Solution was used to extract genomic DNA from fresh or cryopreserved unfractionated peripheral blood mononuclear cells. The CDR3, from cysteine to phenylalanine, totals 12 residues. Of all the DNA, just the CDR3 is kept, 36 bases in frame from base 1. CDR1 and CDR2 are read off the germline V gene as SGHVS and FNYEAQ. At the junction V is shortened by 7 bases and J by 7 bases, with 14 bases in between. Comments on this clone: Its antigen remains unidentified. The input lacks base qualities; no much larger clone sits a single base away.

The paper's findings and limits, for the study overall: The sample size was limited, and CD4 and CD8 repertoire contributions could not be separated because cells were not sorted. Broader TCR repertoire diversity after transplant was predicted by Inverse Simpson Index values from donors and from recipients before transplant. Recipient TCR diversity fell after transplant, with pathologically expanded clonotypes rising progressively from day 30 to day 180. Only a small fraction of recipient repertoires overlapped donor repertoires, with over 95% appearing de novo at the given depth.

This TCR was sampled from a woman aged 45 to 65 in good health. Some clones in this sample may be carry-over from other donors' samples. The sequence joins TRBV7-6 to TRBJ2-7, with a tentative D gene TRBD1 over 6 matching bases. The sequencing input was peripheral blood mononuclear cells. The DNA sequence follows: TGTGCCAGCAATGCAGAGGGGGAGGAGCAGTACTTC. Its protein reads: CASNAEGEEQYF.